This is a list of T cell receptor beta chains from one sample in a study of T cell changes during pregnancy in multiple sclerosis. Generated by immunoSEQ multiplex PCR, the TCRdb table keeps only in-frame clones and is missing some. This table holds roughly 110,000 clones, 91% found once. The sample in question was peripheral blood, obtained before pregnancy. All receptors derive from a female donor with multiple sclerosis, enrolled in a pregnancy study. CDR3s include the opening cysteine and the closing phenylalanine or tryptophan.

CDR3: CASSAGSYNYGYTF
J: TRBJ1-2
V: TRBV9

CDR3: CASSPISGITGELFF
J: TRBJ2-2
V: TRBV4-2

CDR3: CASAELKGALHNEQFF
J: TRBJ2-1
V: TRBV19

CDR3: CASRGQGMGHPEAFF
J: TRBJ1-1
V: TRBV2

CDR3: CATSPLNQPQHF
J: TRBJ1-5
V: TRBV15

CDR3: CASSQREGLDEQYF
J: TRBJ2-7
V: TRBV7-8

CDR3: CASSEGQENTEAFF
J: TRBJ1-1
V: TRBV6-5

CDR3: CASSVALRETQYF
J: TRBJ2-5
V: TRBV9

CDR3: CASSRIPGVGGTEAFF
J: TRBJ1-1
V: TRBV28

CDR3: CASSIVVYNSPLHF
J: TRBJ1-6
V: TRBV19

CDR3: CASSLDRVDGELFF
J: TRBJ2-2
V: TRBV4-3

CDR3: CASSLYSGKNNEQFF
J: TRBJ2-1
V: TRBV7-2

CDR3: CASSLPGNYGYTF
J: TRBJ1-2
V: TRBV7-3

CDR3: CASRDRGIAYEQYF
J: TRBJ2-7
V: TRBV27

CDR3: CASSLERRGEQYF
J: TRBJ2-7
V: TRBV5-1

CDR3: CASSVSGIDETQYF
J: TRBJ2-5
V: TRBV2

CDR3: CASSRQSGNYGYTF
J: TRBJ1-2
V: TRBV11-2

CDR3: CASSGQGTYEQYF
J: TRBJ2-7
V: TRBV2

CDR3: CASSGAGPVVEQYF
J: TRBJ2-7
V: TRBV5-1

CDR3: CASGYPDRVGDTEAFF
J: TRBJ1-1
V: TRBV12-5

CDR3: CASSDQGHLNYGYTF
J: TRBJ1-2
V: TRBV18

CDR3: CASSVASGGSYEQYF
J: TRBJ2-7
V: TRBV28

CDR3: CASSEEGIGSGTDTQYF
J: TRBJ2-3
V: TRBV6-1